This TCR beta chain was sequenced in a study of blood T cell repertoires in COVID-19. In germline, CDR1 is MNHEY, CDR2 SVGAGI. Trimming removed 4 bases from V and 0 bases from J, with 15 bases in between. This CDR3 region has 16 residues. Here immunoSEQ multiplex PCR was the method, and the copy in TCRdb shows in-frame clones only, minus some. Of 40,000 to 60,000 clones listed, about 87% are singletons. The source is a woman older than 75 with COVID-19, enrolled during active disease. The V call is TRBV6-5, the J call TRBJ1-1, with a weak D call TRBD1 (5 bases). The sample was peripheral blood. The CDR3 DNA follows: TGTGCCAGCAGTTTTCTTGTTGGGGCCCTGAACACTGAAGCTTTCTTT. Translation: CASSFLVGALNTEAFF.